This TCR beta chain was profiled in a study of shared clonotypes between healthy human individuals. Donation came from healthy HIV-negative adults that had no recent acute infections or vaccinations. With 3 bases removed from V and 5 bases from J, the gap between germline ends came to 11 bases. The CDR3 has 13 amino acids. Germline CDR1 is MNHEY and CDR2 is SMNVEV (reference sequence). Deep-level assay runs were performed. Repertoires were generated with immunoSEQ multiplex PCR, while TCRdb's copy carries only in-frame clones and drops some. The sample shows roughly 660,000 clones, about 90% of them seen only once.

J is TRBJ2-7 and V is TRBV27; a weak D match, TRBD2 (6 bases). Specimen: memory CD8+ T cells from PBMCs. The subset here: CD45RO+ cells pooled with CCR7-negative TemRA cells. This TCR was sampled from a man aged 18 to 29 in good health. Some clones in this sample may be carry-over from other donors' samples. The chain's CDR3 is CASSFGSSHEQYF. The CDR3 coding sequence is TGTGCCAGCAGTTTCGGGAGTTCCCACGAGCAGTACTTC.